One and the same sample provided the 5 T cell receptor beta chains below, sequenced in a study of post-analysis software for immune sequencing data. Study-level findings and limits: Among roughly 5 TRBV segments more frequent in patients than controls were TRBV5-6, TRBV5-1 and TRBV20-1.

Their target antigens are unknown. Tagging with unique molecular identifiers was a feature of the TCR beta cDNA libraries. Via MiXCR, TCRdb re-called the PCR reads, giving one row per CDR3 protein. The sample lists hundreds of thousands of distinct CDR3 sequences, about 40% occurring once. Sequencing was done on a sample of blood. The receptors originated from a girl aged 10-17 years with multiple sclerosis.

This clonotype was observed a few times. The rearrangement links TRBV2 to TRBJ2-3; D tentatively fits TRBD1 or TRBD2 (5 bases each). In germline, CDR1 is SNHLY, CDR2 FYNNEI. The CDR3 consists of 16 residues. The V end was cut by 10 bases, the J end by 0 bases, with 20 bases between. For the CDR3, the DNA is TGTGCCATAAATGACCCTAAGCGGACAAGCACAGATACGCAGTATTTT. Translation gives CAINDPKRTSTDTQYF.

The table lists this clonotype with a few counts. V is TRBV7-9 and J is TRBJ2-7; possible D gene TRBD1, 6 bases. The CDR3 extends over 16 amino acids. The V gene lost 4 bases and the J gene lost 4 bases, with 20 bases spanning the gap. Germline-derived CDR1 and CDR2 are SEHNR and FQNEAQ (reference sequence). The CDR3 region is CASSSTQGYPGYEQYF. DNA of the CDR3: TGTGCCAGCAGCTCGACCCAGGGGTATCCAGGATACGAGCAGTACTTC.

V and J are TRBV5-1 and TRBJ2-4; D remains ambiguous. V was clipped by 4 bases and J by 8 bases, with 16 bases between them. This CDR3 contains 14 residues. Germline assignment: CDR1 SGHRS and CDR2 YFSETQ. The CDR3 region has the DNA TGCGCCAGCAGCCCATGGGGTGAAAGGGACATTCAGTACTTC. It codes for CASSPWGERDIQYF.

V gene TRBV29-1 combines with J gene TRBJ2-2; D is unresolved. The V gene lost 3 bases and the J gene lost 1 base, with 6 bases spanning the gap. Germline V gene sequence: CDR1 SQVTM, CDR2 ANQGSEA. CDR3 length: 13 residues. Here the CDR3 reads CSVERLNTGELFF. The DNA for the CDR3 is TGCAGCGTTGAGCGTTTGAACACCGGGGAGCTGTTTTTT.

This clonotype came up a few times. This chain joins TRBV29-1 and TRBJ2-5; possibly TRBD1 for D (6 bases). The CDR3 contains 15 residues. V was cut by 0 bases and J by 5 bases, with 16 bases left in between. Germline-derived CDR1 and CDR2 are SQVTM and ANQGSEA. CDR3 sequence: CSVEDNRDNRETQYF. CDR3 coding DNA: TGCAGCGTTGAAGATAACCGGGACAATCGGGAGACCCAGTACTTC.